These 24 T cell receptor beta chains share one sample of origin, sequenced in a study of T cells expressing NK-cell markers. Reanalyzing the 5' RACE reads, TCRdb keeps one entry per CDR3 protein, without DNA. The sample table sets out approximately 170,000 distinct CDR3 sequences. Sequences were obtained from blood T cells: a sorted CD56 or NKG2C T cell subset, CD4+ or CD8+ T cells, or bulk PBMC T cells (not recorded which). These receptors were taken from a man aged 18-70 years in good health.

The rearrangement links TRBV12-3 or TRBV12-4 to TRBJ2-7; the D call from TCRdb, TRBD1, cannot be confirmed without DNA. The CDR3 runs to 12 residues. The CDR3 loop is CASGRWIHEQYF.

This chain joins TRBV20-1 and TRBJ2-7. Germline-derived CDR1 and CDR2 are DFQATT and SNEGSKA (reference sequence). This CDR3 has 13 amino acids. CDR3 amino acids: CSVRSGRSYEQYF.

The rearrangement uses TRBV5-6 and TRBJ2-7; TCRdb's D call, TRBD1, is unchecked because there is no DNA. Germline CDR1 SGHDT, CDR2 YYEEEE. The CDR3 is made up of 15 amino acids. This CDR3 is CASSTPDRVVDEQYF.

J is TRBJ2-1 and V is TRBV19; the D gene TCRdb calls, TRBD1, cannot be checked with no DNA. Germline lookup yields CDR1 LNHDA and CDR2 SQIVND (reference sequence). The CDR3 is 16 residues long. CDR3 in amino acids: CASSILFRGAYNEQFF.

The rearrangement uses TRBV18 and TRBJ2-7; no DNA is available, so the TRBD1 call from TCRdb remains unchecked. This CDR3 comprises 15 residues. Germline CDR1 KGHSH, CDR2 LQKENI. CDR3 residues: CASSPKRTASYEQYF.

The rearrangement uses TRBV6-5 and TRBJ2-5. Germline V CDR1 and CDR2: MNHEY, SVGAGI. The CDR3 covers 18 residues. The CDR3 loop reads CASSSHSLGRIDQETQYF.

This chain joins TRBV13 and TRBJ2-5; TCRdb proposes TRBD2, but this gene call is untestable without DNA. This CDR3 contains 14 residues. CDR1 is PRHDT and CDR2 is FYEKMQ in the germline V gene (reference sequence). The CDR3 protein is CASSPSGEEETQYF.

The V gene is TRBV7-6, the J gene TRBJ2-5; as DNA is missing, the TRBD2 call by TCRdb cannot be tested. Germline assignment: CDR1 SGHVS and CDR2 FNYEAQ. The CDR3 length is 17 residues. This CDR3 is CASSPGLAGEIQETQYF.

CDR3 sequence: CASSDEAGQGIGGYTF. The chain recombines TRBV2 with TRBJ1-2; TCRdb designates TRBD1, a call that cannot be tested without DNA. The CDR3 has 16 residues. In germline, CDR1 is SNHLY, CDR2 FYNNEI.

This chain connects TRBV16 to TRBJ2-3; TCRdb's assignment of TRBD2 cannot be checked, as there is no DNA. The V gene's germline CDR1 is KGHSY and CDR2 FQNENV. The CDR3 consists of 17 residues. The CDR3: CASSQSLLAASTDTQYF.

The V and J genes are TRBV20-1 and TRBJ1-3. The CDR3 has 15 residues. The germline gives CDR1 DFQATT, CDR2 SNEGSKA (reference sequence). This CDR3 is CSARSTVDSGNTIYF.

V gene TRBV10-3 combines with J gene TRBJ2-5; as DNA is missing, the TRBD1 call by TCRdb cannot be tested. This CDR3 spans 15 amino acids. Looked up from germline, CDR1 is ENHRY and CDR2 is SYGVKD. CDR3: CAISLQWGGRETQYF.

This CDR3 is CASSVVDGKDGYTF. The V call is TRBV9, the J call TRBJ1-2. CDR3 size: 14 residues. CDR1 is SGDLS, CDR2 YYNGEE, per germline.

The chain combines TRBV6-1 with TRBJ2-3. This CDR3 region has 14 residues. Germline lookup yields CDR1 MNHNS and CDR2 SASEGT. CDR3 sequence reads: CASSPSMGTDTQYF.

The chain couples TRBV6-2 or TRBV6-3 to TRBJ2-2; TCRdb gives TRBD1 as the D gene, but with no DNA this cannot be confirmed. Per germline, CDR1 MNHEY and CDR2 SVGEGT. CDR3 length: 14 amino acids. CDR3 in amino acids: CASSWGQDTGELFF.

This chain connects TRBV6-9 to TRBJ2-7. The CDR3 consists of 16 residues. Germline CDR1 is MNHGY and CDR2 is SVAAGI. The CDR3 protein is CASSYFDLSSSYEQYF.

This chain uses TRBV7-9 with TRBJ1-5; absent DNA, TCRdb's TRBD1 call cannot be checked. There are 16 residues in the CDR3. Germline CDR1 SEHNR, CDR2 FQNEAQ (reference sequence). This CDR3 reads CASSWGGSKENQPQHF.

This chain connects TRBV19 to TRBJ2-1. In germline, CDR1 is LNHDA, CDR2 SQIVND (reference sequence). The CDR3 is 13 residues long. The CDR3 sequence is CASSISHGNEQFF.

The CDR3: CASSSEGGPGANVLTF. This chain connects TRBV7-9 to TRBJ2-6; TCRdb indicates TRBD1, and absent DNA this call remains unverified. The CDR3 is 16 residues long. The germline V gene encodes CDR1 SEHNR and CDR2 FQNEAQ (reference sequence).

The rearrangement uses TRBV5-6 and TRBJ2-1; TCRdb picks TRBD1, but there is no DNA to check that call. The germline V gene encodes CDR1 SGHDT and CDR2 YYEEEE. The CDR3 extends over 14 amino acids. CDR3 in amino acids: CASSRMGDYYEQFF.

This CDR3 is CASSSGTGAHLISYEQYF. The chain combines TRBV6-1 with TRBJ2-7; TCRdb proposes TRBD1, but this gene call is untestable without DNA. The CDR3 loop spans 18 amino acids. Germline V gene data show CDR1 as MNHNS and CDR2 as SASEGT.

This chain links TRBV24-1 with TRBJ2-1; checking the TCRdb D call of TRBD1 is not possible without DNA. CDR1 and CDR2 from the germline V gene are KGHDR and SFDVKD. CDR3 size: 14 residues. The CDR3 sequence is CATSDLGQIHEQFF.

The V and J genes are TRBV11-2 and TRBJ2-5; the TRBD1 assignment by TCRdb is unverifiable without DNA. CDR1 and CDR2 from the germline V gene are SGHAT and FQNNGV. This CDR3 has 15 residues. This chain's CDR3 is CASSPGGGGQETQYF.

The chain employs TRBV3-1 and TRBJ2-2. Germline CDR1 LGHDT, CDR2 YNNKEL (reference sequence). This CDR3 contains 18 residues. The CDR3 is CASSQDGRMLLNTGELFF.